These 29 T cell receptor beta chains came from one sample sequenced in a study of beta chain features in type 1 diabetes. Study-level findings and limits: Type 1 diabetes patients showed a moderate but significant shortening of TCRB CDR3s in all four CD4+ subsets.

Sequencing targeted expressed TCRB transcripts, as all isolated RNA had been reverse transcribed. Clones were sequenced by immunoSEQ multiplex PCR, and TCRdb holds only the in-frame ones, with some missing. This sample has hundreds of thousands of clones, with around 15% found just once. No antigens are known for them. Sequencing was carried out using naive CD4+ T cells from blood. These receptor sequences come from a man aged 18 to 30 with type 1 diabetes.

This chain uses TRBV18 with TRBJ2-7, with D possibly TRBD1 on 6 matching bases. The CDR3 has 15 residues. The V end lost 6 bases, the J end lost 2 bases, and 17 bases lay between the germline ends. CDR1 is KGHSH, CDR2 LQKENI, per germline. The CDR3 DNA reads TGTGCCAGCTCGCCCGACAGGTCCATAGCCTACGAGCAGTACTTC. The encoded protein is CASSPDRSIAYEQYF.

This clone came up a few times. The chain joins TRBV18 to TRBJ1-1; 7 nucleotides line up with TRBD1. Germline lookup yields CDR1 KGHSH and CDR2 LQKENI. V lost 3 bases to trimming and J lost 5 bases; unmatched junction nucleotides: 15. The CDR3 covers 17 residues. CDR3 loop: CASSPGGDRAGRTEAFF. CDR3 in DNA: TGTGCCAGCTCACCTGGGGGCGACAGGGCGGGTCGGACTGAAGCTTTCTTT. The whole variable domain, remainder taken from reference TRBV18 and TRBJ1-1, is NAGVMQNPRHLVRRRGQEARLRCSPMKGHSHVYWYRQLPEEGLKFMVYLQKENIIDESGMPKERFSAEFPKEGPSILRIQQVVRGDSAAYFCASSPGGDRAGRTEAFFGQGTRLTVV.

The V and J genes are TRBV19 and TRBJ1-5; TRBD1 matches 11 bases. The CDR3 has 15 residues. The junction had 5 bases not matched to a gene; V was cut back by 7 bases and J by 3 bases. The germline V gene encodes CDR1 LNHDA and CDR2 SQIVND (reference sequence). The CDR3 region is CASKTGQGDNQPQHF. Here the CDR3 DNA reads TGTGCCAGTAAGACGGGACAGGGGGACAATCAGCCCCAGCATTTT.

In this sample, this clone turned up a few times. The V call is TRBV5-1, the J call TRBJ2-2, with D unclear. V was clipped by 0 bases and J by 1 base, with 7 bases between them. The CDR3 sequence is 15 residues long. Germline values: CDR1 SGHRS, CDR2 YFSETQ. CDR3 bases: TGCGCCAGCAGCTTGGGCCAACTGAACACCGGGGAGCTGTTTTTT. It encodes CASSLGQLNTGELFF.

This clone was observed a few times. J is TRBJ2-7 and V is TRBV5-1; TRBD1 matches 7 bases. V lost 0 bases and J lost 2; bases outside the gene matches: 8. Germline CDR1 SGHRS, CDR2 YFSETQ. The CDR3 spans 16 residues. The CDR3 DNA is TGCGCCAGCAGCTTGGGGGACAGAATTAAACCCTACGAGCAGTACTTC. This sequence encodes CASSLGDRIKPYEQYF.

This clone was seen just once. The chain combines TRBV7-9 with TRBJ2-7; a weak D match, TRBD1 (6 bases). There are 15 residues in the CDR3. Per the germline V gene, CDR1 is SEHNR and CDR2 is FQNEAQ (reference sequence). The V end lost 4 bases, the J end lost 2 bases, and 15 bases lay between the germline ends. The DNA for the CDR3 is TGTGCCAGCAGCTCCGGTTACCGGGACACCTACGAGCAGTACTTC. Translating it yields CASSSGYRDTYEQYF.

This clone appeared a few times. The V call is TRBV6-5, the J call TRBJ1-5, with D perhaps TRBD1 (6 bases). The CDR3 contains 15 residues. Trimming shortened V by 5 bases and J by 7 bases, and 18 bases separated the two germline ends. Germline V gene data show CDR1 as MNHEY and CDR2 as SVGAGI. In nucleotides, the CDR3 is TGTGCCAGCAGTAAACAACAGGGTCTGTCACAGCCCCAGCATTTT. Its protein product is CASSKQQGLSQPQHF.

This clone has only a few counts. The chain links TRBV27 to TRBJ2-1, with 10 positions matching TRBD1. With V trimmed by 4 bases and J by 1 base, 7 bases remained unmatched. This CDR3 has 17 residues. Germline V CDR1 and CDR2: MNHEY, SMNVEV (reference sequence). As DNA, the CDR3 is TGTGCCAGCAGTTCCCGGGACAGGGGACTGTCCTACAATGAGCAGTTCTTC. It specifies CASSSRDRGLSYNEQFF.

This clone occurred a few times. This chain links TRBV29-1 with TRBJ2-3; TRBD1 matches 7 bases. V trimming: 4 bases; J trimming: 6 bases; junction bases outside the gene matches: 13. The CDR3 loop spans 15 amino acids. Germline V CDR1 and CDR2: SQVTM, ANQGSEA. For the CDR3, the DNA is TGCAGCGTTGCTCGTACAGGGGCTTCGGCGGATACGCAGTATTTT. Amino acid sequence: CSVARTGASADTQYF.

In its sample, this clone was seen a few times. The chain combines TRBV2 with TRBJ2-1, with D unresolved. Trimming took off 6 bases at V and 10 bases at J, with 10 bases between the two ends. The germline CDR1 and CDR2 sequences are SNHLY and FYNNEI. The CDR3 loop spans 11 amino acids. The CDR3 reads CASRYAQEQFF. The CDR3 coding sequence is TGTGCCAGCAGGTACGCACAGGAGCAGTTCTTC.

V usage is TRBV18 and J usage is TRBJ1-4; D remains ambiguous. CDR3 length: 14 amino acids. Deletions cut 6 bases from V and 4 bases from J, with 12 bases between. Germline loops: CDR1 KGHSH, CDR2 LQKENI. In DNA, the CDR3 is TGTGCCAGCTCTCGGACGGTTAATAATGAAAAACTGTTTTTT. Residues: CASSRTVNNEKLFF. Filled out from reference TRBV18 and TRBJ1-4, the complete variable domain reads NAGVMQNPRHLVRRRGQEARLRCSPMKGHSHVYWYRQLPEEGLKFMVYLQKENIIDESGMPKERFSAEFPKEGPSILRIQQVVRGDSAAYFCASSRTVNNEKLFFGSGTQLSVL.

The chain couples TRBV27 to TRBJ1-2; 8 bases fit TRBD1. The germline V gene encodes CDR1 MNHEY and CDR2 SMNVEV (reference sequence). The CDR3 contains 14 residues. Trimming removed 2 bases from V and 8 bases from J; junction bases left unmatched: 7. CDR3 protein: CASSLGQGALGYTF. CDR3 nucleotide sequence: TGTGCCAGCAGTTTAGGGCAGGGGGCATTAGGCTACACCTTC.

This sequence joins TRBV29-1 and TRBJ1-1, with D maybe TRBD1 (5 bases). CDR3 length equals 16 residues. V was cut by 0 bases and J by 1 base, with 15 bases left in between. Germline V gene sequence: CDR1 SQVTM, CDR2 ANQGSEA. The CDR3 region is CSVEDGFQGSNTEAFF. CDR3 DNA: TGCAGCGTTGAAGATGGCTTCCAGGGCTCGAACACTGAAGCTTTCTTT.

A few counts support this clone. The CDR3 DNA follows: TGTGCCAGCAGTTTCATACGGGGGAGCGGGAGTACCTACGAGCAGTACTTC. Translated: CASSFIRGSGSTYEQYF. This rearrangement joins TRBV27 to TRBJ2-7; 8 bases fit TRBD2. J lost 2 bases, V lost 3 bases, and 12 bases had no gene match. Germline-derived CDR1 and CDR2 are MNHEY and SMNVEV (reference sequence). The CDR3 has 17 residues.

The rearrangement uses TRBV19 and TRBJ2-1; the D gene is possibly TRBD1 (5 bases). CDR1 is LNHDA, CDR2 SQIVND, per germline (reference sequence). Deletions cut 4 bases from V and 0 bases from J, with 19 bases between. This CDR3 has 18 residues. This CDR3 is CASSKQGRPMSSYNEQFF. The CDR3, as DNA: TGTGCCAGTAGTAAGCAGGGTCGCCCCATGAGCTCCTACAATGAGCAGTTCTTC. The variable domain in full, completed from reference TRBV19 and TRBJ2-1, reads DGGITQSPKYLFRKEGQNVTLSCEQNLNHDAMYWYRQDPGQGLRLIYYSQIVNDFQKGDIAEGYSVSREKKESFPLTVTSAQKNPTAFYLCASSKQGRPMSSYNEQFFGPGTRLTVL.

This clone was picked up a small number of times. V and J are TRBV19 and TRBJ1-1; D unclear. Trimming left V 7 bases short and J 3 bases short, with 12 bases between. CDR3 size: 13 residues. Germline loops: CDR1 LNHDA, CDR2 SQIVND (reference sequence). The CDR3, as DNA: TGTGCCAGTAAAATAAGGCCCTACACTGAAGCTTTCTTT. Its protein is CASKIRPYTEAFF.

The chain joins TRBV30 to TRBJ2-3; D remains ambiguous. The germline V and J ends were trimmed by 3 bases and 0 bases, with 13 bases remaining between them. There are 15 residues in the CDR3. The germline V gene encodes CDR1 GTSNPN and CDR2 SVGIG (reference sequence). As DNA, the CDR3 is TGTGCCTGGAGCTTCCCTCCGGACAGCACAGATACGCAGTATTTT. This translates into CAWSFPPDSTDTQYF.

This clone was seen only a few times. This CDR3 reads CASSLAGGRATQYF. The CDR3 region has the DNA TGTGCCAGCAGCTTAGCCGGGGGAAGGGCGACCCAGTACTTC. This rearrangement joins TRBV11-2 to TRBJ2-5; D perhaps matches TRBD2 (6 bases). V dropped 1 base and J dropped 7 bases, with 13 bases sitting between them. The germline CDR1 and CDR2 sequences are SGHAT and FQNNGV. This CDR3 spans 14 amino acids.

This clone was detected a few times. The chain joins TRBV4-1 to TRBJ2-3, with TRBD2 identical over 9 bases. The CDR3 extends over 15 amino acids. From germline, CDR1 is MGHRA and CDR2 YSYEKL. Trimming removed 5 bases from V and 4 bases from J; junction bases left unmatched: 7. In DNA, the CDR3 is TGCGCCAGCAGCACCGGGACTAGCACAGCAGATACGCAGTATTTT. Translating gives CASSTGTSTADTQYF.

The table lists this clone with a few counts. The chain is built from TRBV29-1 and TRBJ1-1, with D uncertain. The CDR3 totals 13 residues. Germline V gene sequence: CDR1 SQVTM, CDR2 ANQGSEA. The V and J ends lost 5 bases and 0 bases respectively, with 10 bases between them. The CDR3 loop reads CSVSPGLNTEAFF. The CDR3 DNA is TGCAGCGTTTCACCCGGCCTGAACACTGAAGCTTTCTTT.

Only a few counts were recorded for this clone. The chain is built from TRBV30 and TRBJ1-2; D remains ambiguous. The germline gives CDR1 GTSNPN, CDR2 SVGIG (reference sequence). The ends were cut back, 7 bases at V and 0 bases at J, with 18 bases in the middle. The CDR3 is 15 amino acids. The DNA of the CDR3 is TGTGCCTCCCCAGGAGGATTTGTGGCTAACTATGGCTACACCTTC. The encoded protein is CASPGGFVANYGYTF.

This clone was recorded a few times. CDR3 amino acids: CASRTDSLNGYTF. CDR3 nucleotide sequence: TGTGCCAGCAGGACGGACAGTCTCAATGGCTACACCTTC. The chain combines TRBV5-4 with TRBJ1-2, with a weak D call TRBD1 (6 bases). The CDR3 consists of 13 residues. The V gene lost 5 bases and the J gene lost 6 bases, with 14 bases spanning the gap. Germline V gene lookup returns CDR1 SGHNT and CDR2 YYREEE (reference sequence).

This clone came up a few times. This sequence joins TRBV4-2 and TRBJ2-7; a weak D match, TRBD1 (5 bases). The V gene lost 2 bases and the J gene lost 0 bases, with 11 bases spanning the gap. This CDR3 region has 15 residues. The germline CDR1 and CDR2 sequences are LGHNA and YNFKEQ. For the CDR3, the DNA is TGTGCCAGCAGCCAACAGGGTGAATACTCCTACGAGCAGTACTTC. Encoded protein: CASSQQGEYSYEQYF.

This chain links TRBV5-6 with TRBJ2-5; 12 bases map to TRBD2. V gave up 5 bases and J gave up 4 bases; unmatched junction bases: 12. The CDR3 extends over 17 amino acids. Germline CDR1 reads SGHDT; CDR2 reads YYEEEE. Written as DNA, the CDR3 is TGTGCCAGCAGTTTCGCGCGGTCGACTAGCGGGGGAGAGACCCAGTACTTC. Translation: CASSFARSTSGGETQYF.

This clone was counted a few times. This rearrangement joins TRBV7-2 to TRBJ2-3, with 11 bases lining up with TRBD2. The CDR3 runs to 16 residues. J gave up 0 bases and V 7 bases, and 6 bases lay outside the gene matches. Germline CDR1 is SGHTA and CDR2 is FQGNSA. CDR3 region: CASNPPSGGSTDTQYF. In DNA form, the CDR3 reads TGTGCCAGCAACCCTCCTAGCGGGGGGAGCACAGATACGCAGTATTTT.

V and J are TRBV2 and TRBJ2-2; 10 nucleotides agree with TRBD1. V trimming: 8 bases; J trimming: 5 bases; junction bases outside the gene matches: 5. Germline CDR1 SNHLY, CDR2 FYNNEI. The CDR3 is 14 amino acids. CDR3 sequence (DNA): TGTGCCAGCCGACAGGGGGCGGGGACCGGGGAGCTGTTTTTT. Protein: CASRQGAGTGELFF.

V gene TRBV7-9 combines with J gene TRBJ2-2; D gene ambiguous. Germline V CDR1 and CDR2: SEHNR, FQNEAQ (reference sequence). Trimming removed 5 bases from V and 6 bases from J, with 10 bases in between. The CDR3 length is 13 residues. The CDR3 spells CASSPRVSGELFF. CDR3 DNA sequence: TGTGCCAGCAGCCCAAGGGTATCCGGGGAGCTGTTTTTT.

The chain has TRBV5-1 and TRBJ2-2, with 8 bases identical to TRBD2. CDR3 length: 16 amino acids. CDR1 is SGHRS, CDR2 YFSETQ, per germline. The trim removed 2 bases at V and 1 base at J, leaving 4 bases unmatched. The CDR3 region has the DNA TGCGCCAGCAGCTTAACTAGCGGCGGGAACACCGGGGAGCTGTTTTTT. It specifies CASSLTSGGNTGELFF.

This clone was seen only a few times. This chain connects TRBV7-2 to TRBJ2-7; D remains ambiguous. Trimming removed 1 base at V and 2 bases at J, with 9 bases between. The CDR3 is made up of 14 amino acids. Germline CDR1 reads SGHTA; CDR2 reads FQGNSA. The CDR3 sequence is CASSLVAIPYEQYF. CDR3 DNA: TGTGCCAGCAGCTTAGTAGCTATTCCCTACGAGCAGTACTTC.